Listed here are 21 T cell receptor beta chains from one sample, sequenced in a study of blood T cell repertoires in COVID-19. The method was immunoSEQ multiplex PCR; TCRdb's version includes in-frame clones alone and lacks a portion of them. The sample lists about 120,000 clones; over 75% were seen once. The sample was peripheral blood. The source is an older man with active or convalescent COVID-19.

The rearrangement links TRBV27 to TRBJ1-4; D unclear. The germline V and J ends were trimmed by 4 bases and 0 bases, with 12 bases remaining between them. The CDR3 is made up of 16 amino acids. CDR1 and CDR2 (germline): MNHEY, SMNVEV (reference sequence). The CDR3 spells CASSSLTGATNEKLFF. CDR3 DNA: TGTGCCAGCAGTTCCCTAACCGGTGCAACTAATGAAAAACTGTTTTTT.

V gene TRBV5-1 combines with J gene TRBJ2-1; 10 bases agree with TRBD2. Trimming took 4 bases from V and 4 from J; bases not matched to a gene: 8. Germline CDR1 reads SGHRS; CDR2 reads YFSETQ. The length of the CDR3 is 16 residues. The CDR3 bases are TGCGCCAGCAGCGTGAAACTAGCGGGGTTGTACAATGAGCAGTTCTTC. Translation gives CASSVKLAGLYNEQFF.

The CDR3 coding sequence is TGTGCCACCAGCAGAGACGGCGGGAGTCAGCCCTACGAGCAGTACTTC. Translated: CATSRDGGSQPYEQYF. The rearrangement joins TRBV15 to TRBJ2-7, with TRBD2 identical over 7 bases. Per the germline V gene, CDR1 is LNHNV and CDR2 is YYDKDF (reference sequence). V lost 0 bases and J lost 2; bases outside the gene matches: 7. CDR3 size: 16 residues.

V gene TRBV30 combines with J gene TRBJ2-1, with a possible D match to TRBD2 (6 bases). This CDR3 has 13 residues. The V end lost 2 bases, the J end lost 5 bases, and 10 bases lay between the germline ends. The germline gives CDR1 GTSNPN, CDR2 SVGIG (reference sequence). CDR3 amino acids: CAWSRGGDNEQFF. The CDR3 region has the DNA TGTGCCTGGAGTCGGGGCGGGGACAATGAGCAGTTCTTC.

This rearrangement joins TRBV6-6 to TRBJ2-3; 7 bases are shared with TRBD2. V was pared by 0 bases and J by 3 bases, with 3 bases of the junction left unmatched. This CDR3 is 15 amino acids long. The germline CDR1 and CDR2 sequences are MNHNY and SVGAGI (reference sequence). This chain's CDR3 is CASSYSGGPTDTQYF. DNA of the CDR3: TGTGCCAGCAGTTACTCGGGAGGGCCAACAGATACGCAGTATTTT.

The chain combines TRBV28 with TRBJ2-2, with a tentative D call TRBD1 (6 bases). This CDR3 is built from 16 residues. Germline CDR1 and CDR2: MDHEN and SYDVKM. Between the trimmed V and J ends, which lost 5 bases and 1 base, there was a span of 14 bases. CDR3 sequence (DNA): TGTGCCAGCAGTCCCAACAGGGTTCTGAACACCGGGGAGCTGTTTTTT. Amino acid sequence: CASSPNRVLNTGELFF. Full variable domain (outside the CDR3, taken from reference TRBV28 and TRBJ2-2): DVKVTQSSRYLVKRTGEKVFLECVQDMDHENMFWYRQDPGLGLRLIYFSYDVKMKEKGDIPEGYSVSREKKERFSLILESASTNQTSMYLCASSPNRVLNTGELFFGEGSRLTVL.

The gene calls are TRBV4-2 and TRBJ2-3; 8 bases align to TRBD2. CDR1 and CDR2 from the germline V gene are LGHNA and YNFKEQ. This CDR3 has 15 residues. V lost 4 bases to trimming and J lost 1 base; unmatched junction nucleotides: 4. The CDR3 nucleotides are TGTGCCAGCAGCCGAGCGGGAGAAGGCACAGATACGCAGTATTTT. Encoded protein: CASSRAGEGTDTQYF.

The chain uses TRBV5-1 and TRBJ2-1; 9 nucleotides align to TRBD2. This CDR3 comprises 17 residues. The V and J ends lost 4 bases and 4 bases, in that order; junction bases with no gene match: 12. Per germline, CDR1 SGHRS and CDR2 YFSETQ. The CDR3 loop reads CASSPGLGGGGYNEQFF. CDR3 bases: TGCGCCAGCAGCCCCGGTCTTGGCGGGGGGGGGTACAATGAGCAGTTCTTC. Variable domain in full (rest from reference TRBV5-1 and TRBJ2-1): KAGVTQTPRYLIKTRGQQVTLSCSPISGHRSVSWYQQTPGQGLQFLFEYFSETQRNKGNFPGRFSGRQFSNSRSEMNVSTLELGDSALYLCASSPGLGGGGYNEQFFGPGTRLTVL.

The chain carries TRBV28 and TRBJ1-2; D is unresolved. The V end lost 5 bases, the J end lost 8 bases, and 12 bases lay between the germline ends. The CDR3 consists of 12 residues. CDR1 is MDHEN and CDR2 is SYDVKM in the germline V gene. Here the CDR3 DNA reads TGTGCCAGCAGTCGCCGGGAACTGGGCTACACCTTC. It is translated as CASSRRELGYTF.

The chain couples TRBV28 to TRBJ1-1; 8 nucleotides match TRBD1. CDR3 length equals 14 residues. Germline-derived CDR1 and CDR2 are MDHEN and SYDVKM. J lost 1 base, V lost 3 bases, and 1 base had no gene match. The CDR3 DNA is TGTGCCAGCAGTTTCGGGACAGGGAACACTGAAGCTTTCTTT. Its translation: CASSFGTGNTEAFF.

The CDR3 DNA reads TGCGCCGGTAGAGGGCGGGAGGGTCGGACAGATACGCAGTATTTT. Its protein is CAGRGREGRTDTQYF. V and J are TRBV10-1 and TRBJ2-3, with 9 bases fitting TRBD2. The CDR3 is made up of 15 amino acids. V lost 11 bases to trimming and J lost 3 bases; unmatched junction nucleotides: 12. Per germline, CDR1 WNHNN and CDR2 SYGVQD (reference sequence).

V and J are TRBV6-5 and TRBJ2-7, with D unresolved. The CDR3 has 13 residues. V lost 6 bases to trimming and J lost 3 bases, with 12 bases between them. Germline-derived CDR1 and CDR2 are MNHEY and SVGAGI. The CDR3 region is CASRLFRGYEQYF. DNA of the CDR3: TGTGCCAGCAGGTTATTCAGAGGCTACGAGCAGTACTTC.

DNA for the CDR3: TGTGCCAGTACCGAGACTAGCGGGAGGGGGACCCAGTACTTC. Its protein is CASTETSGRGTQYF. The chain is built from TRBV19 and TRBJ2-5, with 14 bases fitting TRBD2. Germline V lookup: CDR1 LNHDA, CDR2 SQIVND (reference sequence). V lost 7 bases and J lost 7; bases outside the gene matches: 5. This CDR3 region has 14 residues. The entire variable domain, with the rest obtained from reference TRBV19 and TRBJ2-5, is as follows: DGGITQSPKYLFRKEGQNVTLSCEQNLNHDAMYWYRQDPGQGLRLIYYSQIVNDFQKGDIAEGYSVSREKKESFPLTVTSAQKNPTAFYLCASTETSGRGTQYFGPGTRLLVL.

The genes are TRBV5-1 and TRBJ2-7, with 11 bases that match TRBD2. CDR1 is SGHRS and CDR2 is YFSETQ in the germline V gene. The CDR3 sequence is 14 residues long. The trim removed 5 bases at V and 1 base at J, leaving 2 bases unmatched. The CDR3 bases are TGCGCCAGCAGGCGACTAGCGGGATCCTACGAGCAGTACTTC. It yields the protein CASRRLAGSYEQYF.

The V call is TRBV10-3, the J call TRBJ2-7; 12 bases agree with TRBD2. Germline CDR1 and CDR2: ENHRY and SYGVKD. J gave up 0 bases and V 6 bases, and 18 bases lay outside the gene matches. The CDR3 is 20 amino acids. The CDR3 bases are TGTGCCATCAGGACACCGGTTGCGACTAGCGGGAGAGGGGCCTCCTACGAGCAGTACTTC. It specifies CAIRTPVATSGRGASYEQYF.

The chain combines TRBV10-1 with TRBJ1-5; TRBD1 agrees at 7 bases. Germline V gene data show CDR1 as WNHNN and CDR2 as SYGVQD (reference sequence). With 1 base clipped from V and 5 bases from J, the junction kept 23 bases outside the gene matches. The CDR3 has 21 amino acids. The CDR3 spells CASSELIIRVPRQGCDQPQHF. The CDR3 DNA sequence: TGCGCCAGCAGTGAGTTAATTATAAGGGTACCGAGACAGGGCTGCGATCAGCCCCAGCATTTT.

The chain combines TRBV4-2 with TRBJ1-1, with a weak D call TRBD1 (5 bases). From germline, CDR1 is LGHNA and CDR2 YNFKEQ. The CDR3 covers 16 residues. With 0 bases removed from V and 1 base from J, the gap between germline ends came to 12 bases. The CDR3 region is CASSQEGGHPNTEAFF. The CDR3 DNA reads TGTGCCAGCAGCCAAGAAGGCGGACACCCGAACACTGAAGCTTTCTTT.

The chain has TRBV7-9 and TRBJ2-3; D is unclear. The germline V gene encodes CDR1 SEHNR and CDR2 FQNEAQ (reference sequence). V was pared by 1 base and J by 6 bases, with 8 bases between. This CDR3 has 13 residues. CDR3 region: CASSLGTTDTQYF. CDR3 DNA sequence: TGTGCCAGCAGCTTAGGTACTACTGATACGCAGTATTTT. Supplemented by reference TRBV7-9 and TRBJ2-3, the full variable domain reads DTGVSQNPRHKITKRGQNVTFRCDPISEHNRLYWYRQTLGQGPEFLTYFQNEAQLEKSRLLSDRFSAERPKGSFSTLEIQRTEQGDSAMYLCASSLGTTDTQYFGPGTRLTVL.

The gene calls are TRBV7-6 and TRBJ2-3, with 9 bases aligning to TRBD2. V dropped 5 bases and J dropped 2; count of bases not matched to a gene: 8. Germline V gene lookup returns CDR1 SGHVS and CDR2 FNYEAQ. This CDR3 region has 16 residues. The CDR3 region is CASSPILAGVTDTQYF. CDR3 coding DNA: TGTGCCAGCAGCCCAATATTAGCGGGAGTCACAGATACGCAGTATTTT.

This chain uses TRBV28 with TRBJ1-4; a possible D gene is TRBD1 (6 bases). The CDR3 sequence is 14 residues long. V lost 7 bases and J 4 bases, leaving 13 bases between the germline ends. Germline-derived CDR1 and CDR2 are MDHEN and SYDVKM. Written as DNA, the CDR3 is TGTGCCAGCAAGATTGGGACAATTAATGAAAAACTGTTTTTT. Translating it yields CASKIGTINEKLFF.

The chain couples TRBV15 to TRBJ2-6; 8 bases agree with TRBD2. The CDR3 has 17 residues. CDR1 and CDR2 from the germline V gene are LNHNV and YYDKDF (reference sequence). The V segment lost 5 bases and the J segment 3 bases; nucleotides outside the gene matches: 9. CDR3 DNA: TGTGCCACCAGCCGCAGAGCGGGGGAGAGTGGGGCCAACGTCCTGACTTTC. This sequence encodes CATSRRAGESGANVLTF.